Listed below are T cell receptor beta chains from one sample, sequenced in a study of blood T cell repertoires in COVID-19. Profiled with immunoSEQ multiplex PCR; TCRdb holds only in-frame clones, not every one. The data show just over 300,000 clones, with about 90% seen just once and approximately 2% held by the top ten. Sequencing was carried out using peripheral blood. Source of these receptors: a young woman with COVID-19, enrolled during active disease. Each CDR3 is given with its conserved first and last residue. Each record gives: D gene, V gene, clone size, J gene, CDR3 DNA, CDR3 protein. A D gene is named only where the DNA matches it firmly. Clone size is shown for a subset of rows, as once, few, many or a class of expanded clone.

.	TRBV30	.	TRBJ1-1	TGTGCCTGGAGTGTAAGTACAGCGAACACTGAAGCTTTCTTT	CAWSVSTANTEAFF
TRBD2	TRBV5-1	.	TRBJ2-5	TGCGCCAGCAGCTTGGTGTCTAGCGGGGTCCAAGAGACCCAGTACTTC	CASSLVSSGVQETQYF
TRBD2	TRBV28	.	TRBJ2-3	TGTGCCAGCAGTCCTCCGGGACTAGCGGGGGGCGGACTTACAGATACGCAGTATTTT	CASSPPGLAGGGLTDTQYF
.	TRBV6-5	.	TRBJ2-5	TGTGCCAGCAGTTATAGCAGGGGCTGGGGGGAGACCCAGTACTTC	CASSYSRGWGETQYF
.	TRBV12-1	.	TRBJ2-1	TGTGCCAGCAGCTTTGACCCTAGCAGGGAGCAGTTCTTC	CASSFDPSREQFF
TRBD2	TRBV7-6	.	TRBJ2-4	TGTGCCAGCAGCGCGGGAGGGGCGGAAAGGGCCAAAAACATTCAGTACTTC	CASSAGGAERAKNIQYF
TRBD1	TRBV4-1	.	TRBJ2-2	TGCGCCAGCAGCACAGGGGGCCGGGAGCTGTTTTTT	CASSTGGRELFF
TRBD1	TRBV4-1	.	TRBJ1-4	TGCGCCAGCAGCCCCGTGGGACAGGGGGCCCTAAAGGAAAAACTGTTTTTT	CASSPVGQGALKEKLFF
.	TRBV19	.	TRBJ1-5	TGTGCCAGTAGTCGGAGGGAGGGTAGCAATCAGCCCCAGCATTTT	CASSRREGSNQPQHF
TRBD2	TRBV11-2	.	TRBJ2-3	TGTGCCAGCAGCTTCTTAGCGGGAATAACAGATACGCAGTATTTT	CASSFLAGITDTQYF
.	TRBV6-5	.	TRBJ1-5	TGTGCCAGCAGTTCTCTCGGGAGTCAGCCCCAGCATTTT	CASSSLGSQPQHF
TRBD1	TRBV27	.	TRBJ1-6	TGTGCCAGCAGTTTTGGGGACAGTAATTCACCCCTCCACTTT	CASSFGDSNSPLHF
TRBD1	TRBV23-1	.	TRBJ1-4	TGCGCCAGCAGTCAAGATCTACGCCGGACAGGGGGAGAGGAAAAACTGTTTTTT	CASSQDLRRTGGEEKLFF
.	TRBV14	.	TRBJ1-1	TGTGCCAGCAGCCAAGGGTGGGGGGGCACTGAAGCTTTCTTT	CASSQGWGGTEAFF
.	TRBV20-1	.	TRBJ2-2	TGCAGTGCTAGTCTGCGGGGCTCGAACACCGGGGAGCTGTTTTTT	CSASLRGSNTGELFF
.	TRBV2	once	TRBJ1-2	TGTGCCAGCAGTGAAGGTCCCAGTTATGGCTACACCTTC	CASSEGPSYGYTF
TRBD2	TRBV7-9	.	TRBJ2-1	TGTGCCAGCAGAGATAGCGGGGGTACCAATGAGCAGTTCTTC	CASRDSGGTNEQFF
TRBD1	TRBV5-1	few	TRBJ1-1	TGCGCCAGCAACCGGGACAGGGTCAAGAACACTGAAGCTTTCTTT	CASNRDRVKNTEAFF
TRBD2	TRBV7-9	.	TRBJ2-3	TGTGCCAGCAGCCCGCAGGCGGGACTAGCGGGTGTAGATACGCAGTATTTT	CASSPQAGLAGVDTQYF
.	TRBV11-1	.	TRBJ1-2	TGTGCCAGCAGCTTACAGGGGTATGGCTACACCTTC	CASSLQGYGYTF
.	TRBV9	once	TRBJ2-5	TGTGCCAGCAGCGGGGGCTGGCTGCCCCAAGAGACCCAGTACTTC	CASSGGWLPQETQYF
.	TRBV6-5	.	TRBJ1-1	TGTGCCAGCAGCTGGGGACAGAACACTGAAGCTTTCTTT	CASSWGQNTEAFF
.	TRBV5-6	.	TRBJ2-3	TGTGCCAGCAGCCTGGAGGGGCTTTCTAGCACAGATACGCAGTATTTT	CASSLEGLSSTDTQYF
.	TRBV27	.	TRBJ2-1	TGTGCCAGCAGTTTCTCAGGGCTAGTCAATGAGCAGTTCTTC	CASSFSGLVNEQFF
.	TRBV28	.	TRBJ1-1	TGTGCCAGCAGCTCAGTCCAGGGTTTCACAGCTTTCTTT	CASSSVQGFTAFF
TRBD1	TRBV3-1/TRBV3-2	.	TRBJ2-2	TGTGCCAGCAGCCAAGCCCCAGGGGGCGCCTTAAGGAACACCGGGGAGCTGTTTTTT	CASSQAPGGALRNTGELFF
.	TRBV6-5	.	TRBJ1-1	TGTGCCAGCAGTTTAGCACAGGTGAACACTGAAGCTTTCTTT	CASSLAQVNTEAFF
.	TRBV3-1/TRBV3-2	.	TRBJ2-3	TGTGCCAGCAGCCCGAGCGGGTTACCCACAGATACGCAGTATTTT	CASSPSGLPTDTQYF
.	TRBV6-1	.	TRBJ1-5	TGTGCCAGCAGTGCCATTGGGGGGGTAAGCAATCAGCCCCAGCATTTT	CASSAIGGVSNQPQHF
.	TRBV2	.	TRBJ1-2	TGTGCCAGCAGAACGGGAAACCTGGTACCTTATGGCTACACCTTC	CASRTGNLVPYGYTF
TRBD1	TRBV19	.	TRBJ2-2	TGTGCCAGTAGTTGGGAGACAGGGGGCATCGGCACCGGGGAGCTGTTTTTT	CASSWETGGIGTGELFF
.	TRBV5-6	few	TRBJ2-7	TGTGCCAGCAGCGACGGAGAAGGCTCCTACGAGCAGTACTTC	CASSDGEGSYEQYF
.	TRBV10-3	.	TRBJ2-3	TGTGCCATCAGTGACTCGGGGAGAACAGATACGCAGTATTTT	CAISDSGRTDTQYF
.	TRBV4-3	once	TRBJ2-7	TGCGCCAGCAGCCAAGATCGGACTATGATCTCCTACGAGCAGTACTTC	CASSQDRTMISYEQYF
.	TRBV28	once	TRBJ2-2	TGTGCCAGCAGTTTAAGGGGCACCGGGGAGCTGTTTTTT	CASSLRGTGELFF
TRBD1	TRBV6-6	.	TRBJ1-1	TGTGCCAGCAGACAGGGGGTGGACACTGAAGCTTTCTTT	CASRQGVDTEAFF
.	TRBV15	.	TRBJ2-6	TGTGCCACCAGCAGAGATCCCCCAGGGGTGGGGTTAATCTCTGGGGCCAACGTCCTGACTTTC	CATSRDPPGVGLISGANVLTF
TRBD1	TRBV9	.	TRBJ1-4	TGTGCCAGCAGCGCGACAGGGGGGAATGAAAAACTGTTTTTT	CASSATGGNEKLFF
TRBD1	TRBV15	.	TRBJ1-4	TGTGCCACCAGCAGGGAGGGACAGAGTAATGAAAAACTGTTTTTT	CATSREGQSNEKLFF
.	TRBV4-2	few	TRBJ2-1	TGTGCCAGCAGCCACGAGGAAAGGAGATATGAGCAGTTCTTC	CASSHEERRYEQFF
.	TRBV9	.	TRBJ1-4	TGTGCCAGCAGCGTAGGAGTAACTAATGAAAAACTGTTTTTT	CASSVGVTNEKLFF
TRBD1	TRBV13	.	TRBJ1-6	TGTGCCAGCACCTTCGGGGACAGCTTGGGGTCTAATTCACCCCTCCACTTT	CASTFGDSLGSNSPLHF
TRBD1	TRBV7-2	.	TRBJ1-2	TGTGCCAGCAGCCACCGGGACAGGGCCTATGGCTACACCTTC	CASSHRDRAYGYTF
TRBD1	TRBV12-3/TRBV12-4	many	TRBJ1-2	TGTGCCAGCAGTGACAGGGGTGGCTACACCTTC	CASSDRGGYTF
.	TRBV2	.	TRBJ1-5	TGTGCCAGCACCGTACAGGGTATCAGCAATCAGCCCCAGCATTTT	CASTVQGISNQPQHF
.	TRBV7-9	.	TRBJ1-1	TGTGCCAGCAGCTTAGTTGTGACAGGGAACACTGAAGCTTTCTTT	CASSLVVTGNTEAFF
.	TRBV5-6	.	TRBJ1-3	TGTGCCAGCGGGCCCGGCCCCGGAAACACCATATATTTT	CASGPGPGNTIYF
.	TRBV7-2	.	TRBJ1-5	TGTGCCAGCAGCCTTGGGGGGGCTTTTCAGCCCCAGCATTTT	CASSLGGAFQPQHF
TRBD1	TRBV19	.	TRBJ1-2	TGTGCCAGTAGTATTGAGGGACAGGGGGGCCACTATGGCTACACCTTC	CASSIEGQGGHYGYTF